The next 5 T cell receptor beta chains were all read from a single sample in a study of technical replicates of blood from a handful of donors. TCRdb's table, derived via immunoSEQ multiplex PCR, lists solely in-frame clones and lacks some. This sample has around 81,000 clones; around 95% occur once, and the top ten carry roughly 0.36%. Material: T cells isolated from PBMCs. These receptor sequences come from a human donor in good health.

V usage is TRBV5-1 and J usage is TRBJ1-1; the match to TRBD1 covers 10 bases. There are 17 residues in the CDR3. The V and J ends lost 4 bases and 4 bases, in that order; junction bases with no gene match: 13. Germline V gene data show CDR1 as SGHRS and CDR2 as YFSETQ. CDR3 region: CASSPETGGYRGTEAFF. In nucleotides, the CDR3 is TGCGCCAGCAGCCCTGAGACAGGGGGCTATCGGGGCACTGAAGCTTTCTTT.

This clone was counted a single time. The rearrangement links TRBV2 to TRBJ2-4; a possible D gene is TRBD1 (5 bases). The CDR3 length is 14 residues. Germline V gives CDR1 SNHLY, CDR2 FYNNEI. V lost 1 base and J lost 4, with 8 bases in between. Here the CDR3 reads CASSEGTQKNIQYF. In nucleotides, the CDR3 is TGTGCCAGCAGTGAAGGGACACAGAAAAACATTCAGTACTTC.

The genes are TRBV19 and TRBJ1-2; D is ambiguous. CDR3 length: 12 amino acids. Trimming left V 2 bases short and J 5 bases short, with 6 bases between. Germline V gene data show CDR1 as LNHDA and CDR2 as SQIVND (reference sequence). The chain's CDR3 is CASSITRYGYTF. The CDR3 region has the DNA TGTGCCAGTAGTATAACCAGATATGGCTACACCTTC.

This chain joins TRBV28 and TRBJ1-5, with D maybe TRBD1 (5 bases). The ends were cut back, 7 bases at V and 6 bases at J, with 19 bases in the middle. Per germline, CDR1 MDHEN and CDR2 SYDVKM. This CDR3 contains 15 residues. This chain's CDR3 is CASMASGGSSQPQHF. The CDR3 DNA reads as TGTGCCAGCATGGCTTCCGGGGGGTCCTCTCAGCCCCAGCATTTT.

The chain uses TRBV5-8 and TRBJ2-1, with a weak D call TRBD1 (6 bases). Trimming took off 5 bases at V and 7 bases at J, with 28 bases between the two ends. Germline V lookup: CDR1 SGHTS, CDR2 YDEGEE. CDR3 length equals 18 residues. Written as DNA, the CDR3 is TGTGCCAGCAGGTTGCCGCCGGGGACATCGCTGTATGATAATGAGCAGTTCTTC. Amino acids: CASRLPPGTSLYDNEQFF. Supplemented by reference TRBV5-8 and TRBJ2-1, the full variable domain reads EAGVTQSPTHLIKTRGQQATLRCSPISGHTSVYWYQQALGLGLQFLLWYDEGEERNRGNFPPRFSGRQFPNYSSELNVNALELEDSALYLCASRLPPGTSLYDNEQFFGPGTRLTVL.